These T cell receptor beta chains were read from a single sample in a study of blood T cell repertoires in COVID-19. Some clones are missing from TCRdb's copy, which holds only in-frame ones; the method was immunoSEQ multiplex PCR. The profile shows 470,000 or so clones, roughly 91% of them singletons. Material for sequencing was peripheral blood. All receptors derive from a woman aged 30 to 39 with acute or convalescent COVID-19. CDR3s include the opening cysteine and the closing phenylalanine or tryptophan. D genes are given only for firm matches. Size values are once, few and many counts, or a class for expanded clones, and some rows have none.

len	v_gene	d_gene	abundance	j_gene	CDR3nt	CDR3aa
14	TRBV11-2	NA	NA	TRBJ2-7	TGTGCCAGCAGCTTAGGCAGACAGGCCCACGAGCAGTACTTC	CASSLGRQAHEQYF
12	TRBV25-1	NA	NA	TRBJ2-1	TGTGCCAGCAGTGTACAGAGCAATGAGCAGTTCTTC	CASSVQSNEQFF
17	TRBV6-2/TRBV6-3	NA	NA	TRBJ2-7	TGTGCCAGCAGTTACTCGAGCTCTAGGGAGACACCCTACGAGCAGTACTTC	CASSYSSSRETPYEQYF
17	TRBV11-2	NA	NA	TRBJ2-3	TGTGCCAGCAGCTTTTCGGCTAGCACCGTGAAAACAGATACGCAGTATTTT	CASSFSASTVKTDTQYF
14	TRBV5-1	NA	once	TRBJ1-2	TGCGCCAGCAGCCTGGGCGGGGGGCCTAATGGCTACACCTTC	CASSLGGGPNGYTF
13	TRBV6-6	NA	NA	TRBJ2-3	TGTGCCAGCAGTCTCGCTGGCGGGGGCGGGCAGTATTTT	CASSLAGGGGQYF
16	TRBV19	TRBD2	NA	TRBJ2-1	TGTGCCAGTAGTATGGAGGGACTAGCGGGAACCAATGAGCAGTTCTTC	CASSMEGLAGTNEQFF
15	TRBV5-4	TRBD2	NA	TRBJ2-5	TGTGCCAGCAGCCCGGGACTAGCGGAGGGTGAGACCCAGTACTTC	CASSPGLAEGETQYF
18	TRBV4-1	NA	NA	TRBJ1-1	TGCGCCAGCAGCCAAGCTTTACGATTCGGGGGGCGGAGGACTGAAGCTTTCTTT	CASSQALRFGGRRTEAFF
13	TRBV6-6	TRBD1	NA	TRBJ1-2	TGTGCCAGCAGCCAGGGGGAAGTCCGTGGCTACACCTTC	CASSQGEVRGYTF
16	TRBV6-1	TRBD1	NA	TRBJ1-1	TGTGCCAGCAGTGAGGAAAAGGACAGGGGGCGCGTTAAAGCTTTCTTT	CASSEEKDRGRVKAFF
14	TRBV2	TRBD2	NA	TRBJ2-3	TGTGCCAGCAGCCCGTTGGGCGGGGGGGATACGCAGTATTTT	CASSPLGGGDTQYF
14	TRBV27	NA	NA	TRBJ2-2	TGTGCCAGCAGTTTATTCAGGAACACCGGGGAGCTGTTTTTT	CASSLFRNTGELFF
14	TRBV29-1	TRBD1	NA	TRBJ2-4	TGCAGCGTTTTAGAGACAGGGACCCTTGACATTCAGTACTTC	CSVLETGTLDIQYF
14	TRBV6-5	NA	NA	TRBJ2-2	TGTGCCAGCAGTTACCGAGGAACAGGAGGGGAGCTGTTTTTT	CASSYRGTGGELFF
15	TRBV5-6	NA	NA	TRBJ2-2	TGTGCCAGCAGCAGCCCGCGGGGAAACACCGGGGAGCTGTTTTTT	CASSSPRGNTGELFF
15	TRBV5-1	NA	NA	TRBJ1-2	TGCGCCAGCAGCTTGCTTGGGGGGACTAACTATGGCTACACCTTC	CASSLLGGTNYGYTF
15	TRBV15	NA	NA	TRBJ2-2	TGTGCCACTTCGACAGGCGAGGCGAACACCGGGGAGCTGTTTTTT	CATSTGEANTGELFF
14	TRBV6-6	NA	once	TRBJ1-6	TGTGCCAGCAGTCACAAAGGAGCCCATTCACCCCTCCACTTT	CASSHKGAHSPLHF
16	TRBV7-8	NA	once	TRBJ1-2	TGTGCCAGCGGAGACAGATTCCAGACTCCTAACTATGGCTACACCTTC	CASGDRFQTPNYGYTF